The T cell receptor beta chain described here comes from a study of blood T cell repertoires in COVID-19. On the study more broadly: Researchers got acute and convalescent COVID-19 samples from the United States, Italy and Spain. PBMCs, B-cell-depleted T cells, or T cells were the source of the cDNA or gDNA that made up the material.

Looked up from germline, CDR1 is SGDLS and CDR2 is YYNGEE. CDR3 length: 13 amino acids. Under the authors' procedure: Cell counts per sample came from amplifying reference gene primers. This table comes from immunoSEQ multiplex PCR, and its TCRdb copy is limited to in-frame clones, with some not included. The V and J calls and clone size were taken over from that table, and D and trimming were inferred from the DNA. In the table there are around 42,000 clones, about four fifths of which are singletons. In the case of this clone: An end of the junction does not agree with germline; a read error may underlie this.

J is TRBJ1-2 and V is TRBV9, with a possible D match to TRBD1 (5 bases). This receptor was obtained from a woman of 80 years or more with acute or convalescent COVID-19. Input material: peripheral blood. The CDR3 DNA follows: TGTGCCAGCACCGTAGGGGAGAACTATGGCTACACCTTC. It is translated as CASTVGENYGYTF. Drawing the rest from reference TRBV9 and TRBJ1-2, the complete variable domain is DSGVTQTPKHLITATGQRVTLRCSPRSGDLSVYWYQQSLDQGLQFLIQYYNGEERAKGNILERFSAQQFPDLHSELNLSSLELGDSALYFCASTVGENYGYTFGSGTRLTVV.